This TCR beta chain was identified during a study of T-cell memory formation after mild COVID-19 (dated by TCRdb to 2020 to 2023). Looking at the study overall: TCR sequence clusters from the two donors were largely donor specific. T-cell clones expanding and contracting after mild COVID-19 in a couple of donors were tracked by longitudinal TCRalpha and TCRbeta repertoire sequencing. The cohort comprised two young, previously healthy adult volunteers, one female and one male. What the work shows at the level of the full study, not this receptor alone: Clones that contracted from day 15 to 85 showed balanced CD4/CD8 phenotypes, whereas a second wave of clones that expanded from day 15 to 37 leaned towards CD4+. Only a couple of mild cases were covered by the study, and larger cohorts that include severe cases with pre-infection samples were considered necessary. Contracting CD4+ clones appeared mostly in the CM and EM memory subsets, whereas CD8+ clones were enriched in EMRA. Some responding clones were found in pre-infection memory, which suggests that pre-existing cross-reactive memory T cells took part in the SARS-CoV-2 response. SARS-CoV-2 specificity was not confirmed for the second-wave clones peaking on day 37.

This clonotype was seen more than once but under ten times. Its binding antigen is unknown. The sample holds no much larger clone one base away, and base qualities are not on file. Ficoll-Paque density gradient centrifugation was used to isolate PBMCs. The germline V gene provides CDR1 SGHTA and CDR2 FQGTGA. The CDR3 numbers 15 residues from cysteine through phenylalanine. Here the CDR3 DNA is all that survives: 45 bases in frame from base 1. V was cut back by 5 bases and J by 2 bases, leaving a gap of 15 bases between them. This sample was sequenced with an Illumina NovaSeq 6000. Using 5'RACE with constant-segment primers, TCRalpha and TCRbeta cDNA libraries were constructed, with sample barcodes and unique molecular identifiers added in the process. RNA was extracted from every sample with Trizol reagent. Amplification of the libraries took two PCR steps, and the second step added a second sample barcode plus Illumina TruSeq adapters. Sequencing of libraries was performed on an Illumina NovaSeq with 2 x 150 bp paired-end reads. As for how the authors treated the data: Reads were demultiplexed and collapsed into UMI-guided consensus sequences with migec v1.2.7. With mixcr v2.1.11, UMI consensuses were aligned to TRA and TRB V and J templates and assembled into clonotypes. Clonotypes were classified as expanded or contracted when called significant by both edgeR and NoisET, with noise models trained on biological replicates. For edgeR calls, the cutoffs were a false discovery rate-adjusted p below 0.01 and a log2 fold-change threshold of 1. As an exploratory analysis of dynamics, max-normalized trajectories of the 1000 most abundant clonotypes were examined by PCA with hierarchical clustering. Each responding clone was given a CD4 or CD8 phenotype based on the CD4+ and CD8+ repertoires, which had been sequenced separately. Using fastp at Q25 and MiXCR, TCRdb reprocessed the public reads and kept productive beta chains. Duplicate CDR3 protein sequences are folded into a single record with the most common DNA and genes. The V and J calls and clone size come from TCRdb's table, not from the authors' own analysis. Here the sample has roughly 110,000 distinct CDR3 sequences; about an eighth occur a single time. Approximately 43% of the sample belongs to the ten largest clones.

Sample: PBMCs or a T cell subset sorted from them (not recorded which). The receptor chain draws on TRBV7-3 and TRBJ2-5; the D gene is perhaps TRBD2, on 6 matching bases. The sequence came from a man between 18 and 29 years old who had mild COVID-19 (a few samples of this study predate the infection). The sample titles of this study are shuffled in the database, so cell type and time point are left out; the donor was told from shared clones. CDR3 region: CASSLGAAGQETQYF. The base sequence is TGTGCCAGCAGCCTAGGGGCGGCGGGACAAGAGACCCAGTACTTC.